This TCR beta chain was captured by sequencing in a study of post-analysis software for immune sequencing data. Overall study: Patients had relapsing-remitting, secondary progressive or progressive-relapsing multiple sclerosis; some lacked subtype.

Study findings and constraints: Elevated frequency relative to controls characterized 4 or 5 TRBV segments in patients, TRBV5-6, TRBV5-1 and TRBV20-1 among them. The normalized Chao1 diversity of multiple sclerosis patients was significantly lower than that of controls. The authors found that F measure strongly co-clustered same-batch samples.

As concerns this clonotype: The antigen is unknown.

Trimming took 3 bases from V and 4 from J, leaving 12 bases between them. The germline CDR1 and CDR2 sequences are MDHEN and SYDVKM. This CDR3 has 14 residues. TCR beta libraries were prepared from cDNA with unique molecular identifiers. T cells, roughly 0.9 to 11 million of them, yielded roughly 470,000 cDNA molecules. From the PCR reads, TCRdb called clonotypes with MiXCR, one entry per CDR3 protein. This table holds about 770,000 distinct CDR3 sequences, roughly 46% found once. The sample taken for sequencing was blood. This receptor was obtained from a girl aged 5-17 years with multiple sclerosis. This chain links TRBV28 with TRBJ1-2, with TRBD1 as a possible D gene (5 bases). The CDR3 sequence: CASSLYTDSYGYTF. The DNA of the CDR3 is TGTGCCAGCAGTTTGTACACCGACAGCTATGGCTACACCTTC.